The clone carrying this T cell receptor (beta chain) appeared a few times. The target antigen is unknown. These data are taken from a study of T cell repertoires in cytomegalovirus infection. Study-level background: CMV epitopes in the study were HLA-C-restricted (recently identified) and HLA-B-restricted (well studied). An indication of both CMV infection and matching HLA type came from public TCR beta signatures.

Each CDR3 protein is one row after TCRdb ran MiXCR on the reads. The table records about 46,000 distinct CDR3 sequences, roughly 19% of them present only once. This TCR came from a human donor in good health (CMV status not recorded). Some clones in this sample may be carry-over from other donors' samples. This sample comprised CD8+ T cells from cultured PBMCs, obtained from culture after CMV antigen stimulation.

CDR3 region: CASSLRGSGRNTEAFF. Here the CDR3 DNA reads TGTGCCAGCAGCTTACGGGGGTCAGGCCGGAACACTGAAGCTTTCTTT. The chain has TRBV13 and TRBJ1-1; possible D gene TRBD1, 5 bases. CDR1 is PRHDT and CDR2 is FYEKMQ in the germline V gene (reference sequence). Trimming pared 2 bases from V and 1 base from J, leaving 14 bases between. The CDR3 has 16 amino acids.